This T cell receptor (beta chain) was sequenced in a study of T cells in Graves' hyperthyroidism and ophthalmopathy (dated by TCRdb to between 2018 and 2021). At the level of the whole study: Peripheral blood was collected at initial diagnosis, before any treatment. Prospective prediction of ophthalmopathy was tested in an independent validation cohort of 18 hyperthyroidism patients and 15 to 17 patients who later progressed to ophthalmopathy. TCR V-J signatures able to tell the groups apart were searched for in a discovery cohort of about a hundred patients, of whom more than 40 had Graves' ophthalmopathy and around 56 had stable Graves' hyperthyroidism. The 100 discovery patients were randomly split 7:3 into training and test sets. Thyroid tissue and blood T-cell repertoires from six Graves' hyperthyroidism patients were also compared in the study. Following sampling, methimazole starting at 30 mg daily was given to hyperthyroidism patients, and high-dose intravenous methylprednisolone was given to ophthalmopathy patients. The paper reports TCR Vbeta CDR3 sequencing of approximately 140 peripheral blood samples: approximately 43 ophthalmopathy, over 70 hyperthyroidism and approximately 17 progressor patients.

CDR1 and CDR2, per the germline V gene (reference sequence), are SEHNR and FQNEAQ. Trimming leaves V shorter by 3 bases and J shorter by 7 bases, with the junction holding 3 bases beyond the gene matches. From cysteine to phenylalanine, the CDR3 is 14 amino acids long. Left in the record is the CDR3 DNA by itself, 42 bases read in frame from the first base. A word on this clonotype: Its antigen has not been determined. No much larger clonotype is one base removed from it; base qualities were not supplied.

A patient counted as having stable Graves' hyperthyroidism if no progression to ophthalmopathy occurred over 18 months of follow-up. The hyperthyroidism patients were between 18 and 65 years old and newly diagnosed, with a disease duration of less than 2 months. Patients with uncontrolled infections, other autoimmune diseases, pregnancy or lactation were excluded. Diagnoses were based on clinical symptoms, serum thyroxine and TRAb, thyroid ultrasound and orbital computed tomography. PBMCs were isolated from 8 to 10 ml of fresh peripheral blood by Ficoll-Paque density gradient centrifugation. Trizol reagent was used to extract total RNA, and RNA quality was then checked on an Agilent 2100 Bioanalyzer. Broader findings and caveats from the paper: In cross-validation, a model built on a 13 V-J signature told ophthalmopathy apart from stable hyperthyroidism with 85% to 90% sensitivity and approximately 81% specificity, and in testing the same model reached 80%/75%. Most expanded thyroid clonotypes (frequency above 0.001) were also detected in blood, a finding suggesting that blood repertoires may reflect thyroid immune responses. In validation, the model predicted progression to ophthalmopathy with approximately 70% sensitivity and 72.22% specificity, a median of roughly seven months before onset. Sample size was not statistically predetermined, and blinding of investigators to group allocation was not performed.

The TCR beta CDR3 regions were amplified from RNA transcripts. The first round of RT-PCR for the TCR CDR3 was performed with the HTBI primer set and the Qiagen OneStep RT-PCR kit. The libraries were constructed in a second round of multiplex PCR and then size-selected and purified. The libraries were sequenced on an Illumina HiSeq2000 using paired-end 100 bp reads. The authors' pipeline ran thus. Raw data were processed with SOAPnuke, discarding reads with adapters, uncalled bases, mean Phred below 15, or no exact constant-primer or identifier match. COPE v1.2.5 was used to merge the high-quality paired reads, and each unique nucleotide sequence was defined as a clonotype. MiTCR v1.1 was used to align the clonotypes against IMGT TRBV, TRBD and TRBJ reference segments. The analysis was restricted to V-J combinations with a frequency above 0.0001, which together covered over 99% of the repertoires. A TCS score was defined as the ratio between F50 (clonal expansion) and ExV (chaos), using BLOSUM62-based TCRdist between CDR3 peptides within each V-J. Welch's t-statistics and random forest reduced some 510 V-J features to 13, which were used in a naive Bayes classifier (R e1071). TCRdb took the public reads, trimmed them with fastp at Q25, ran MiXCR for clone calling and kept in-frame beta chains. All rows with the same CDR3 protein become a single entry with the most common DNA and genes. The V and J calls were determined by TCRdb, not by the authors. The sample includes roughly 300,000 distinct CDR3 sequences, with 21% observed a single time. The top ten clonotypes cover around half of the sample.

The V gene is TRBV7-9 and the J gene is TRBJ1-6, and TRBD1 matches 7 of the central bases. The sequenced sample was blood. The TCR sequence derives from a woman in her forties or fifties with Graves' hyperthyroidism. The DNA sequence is given as TGTGCCAGCAGCTTCGACAGGGTAAATTCACCCCTCCACTTT. The encoded protein is CASSFDRVNSPLHF.